The text below deals with one TCR beta chain. This sample was taken from a study of blood T cell repertoires in COVID-19. Turning to the study itself: Material from acute and convalescent COVID-19 was sourced from the United States, Italy and Spain.

The data were produced by immunoSEQ multiplex PCR, yet TCRdb's version contains in-frame clones alone and is incomplete. The table lists over 60,000 clones, around four fifths of them singletons. Germline CDR1 and CDR2: SQVTM and ANQGSEA. The CDR3 contains 13 residues. The ends were cut back, 4 bases at V and 3 bases at J, with 11 bases in the middle. The chain has TRBV29-1 and TRBJ2-3, with D perhaps matching TRBD2 (5 bases). This sequence was found in a man aged 55 to 70 with COVID-19, enrolled during active disease. Source material: peripheral blood. The CDR3 coding sequence is TGCAGCGTTGCGGGGTTTGGGACAGATACGCAGTATTTT. Its translation: CSVAGFGTDTQYF.